The entry that follows covers one T cell receptor beta chain sequence. In the study's own analysis: Reference gene primer amplification in the assay estimated nucleated cell counts. Clones were sequenced by immunoSEQ multiplex PCR, and TCRdb holds only the in-frame ones, with some missing. V and J calls and clone size are copied from that table; D and trimming were computed from the DNA. The sample holds under 300,000 clones, approximately 86% seen once. One Seattle source followed patients from active infection through their disease course. This sample was taken from a study of blood T cell repertoires in COVID-19. Germline assignment: CDR1 SQVTM and CDR2 ANQGSEA. J was trimmed by 0 bases and V by 7 bases; bases with no gene match: 5. The CDR3 contains 14 residues.

This sequence joins TRBV29-1 and TRBJ1-1; TRBD1 matches 10 bases. This receptor was taken from a woman aged 70-85 years with COVID-19, enrolled during active disease. The sequenced sample consisted of peripheral blood. The CDR3: CSDRQGAMNTEAFF. The CDR3 DNA is TGCAGCGATCGACAGGGGGCTATGAACACTGAAGCTTTCTTT.